This T cell receptor (beta chain) emerged from a study of monozygotic twins with inflammatory bowel disease. The CDR3 length is 13 residues. The V gene's germline CDR1 is SQVTM and CDR2 ANQGSEA. After re-calling the 5' RACE reads, TCRdb lists one entry per CDR3 protein, DNA absent. The table gives around 380,000 distinct CDR3 sequences; the top ten clones make up approximately 2.3% of it. Sequenced material: blood. The clonotype originates from a human donor with ulcerative colitis or Crohn's disease, or a healthy co-twin of an affected twin (not recorded which). The V gene is TRBV29-1, the J gene TRBJ2-1; the TRBD1 assignment by TCRdb is unverifiable without DNA. The CDR3 region is CSSSGGLSNEQFF.